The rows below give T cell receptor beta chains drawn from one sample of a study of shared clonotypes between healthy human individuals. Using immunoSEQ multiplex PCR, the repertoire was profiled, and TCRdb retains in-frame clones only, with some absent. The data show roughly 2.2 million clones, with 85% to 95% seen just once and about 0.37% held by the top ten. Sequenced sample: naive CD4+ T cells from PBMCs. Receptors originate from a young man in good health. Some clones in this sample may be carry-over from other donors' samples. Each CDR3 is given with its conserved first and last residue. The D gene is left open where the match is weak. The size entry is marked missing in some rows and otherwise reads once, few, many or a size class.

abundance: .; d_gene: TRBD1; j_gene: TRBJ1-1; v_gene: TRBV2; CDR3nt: TGTGCCAGCATCGGGACAGGGGGGGGCACTGAAGCTTTCTTT; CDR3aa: CASIGTGGGTEAFF
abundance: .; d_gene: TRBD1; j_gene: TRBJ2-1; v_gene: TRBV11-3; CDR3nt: TGTGCCAGCAGCTTAGCGCAGGGACAGGGCTACAATGAGCAGTTCTTC; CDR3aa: CASSLAQGQGYNEQFF
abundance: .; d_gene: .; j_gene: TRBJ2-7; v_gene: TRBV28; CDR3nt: TGTGCCAGCAGTTTCGGGACTTGGCCTGGGCAGTACTTC; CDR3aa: CASSFGTWPGQYF
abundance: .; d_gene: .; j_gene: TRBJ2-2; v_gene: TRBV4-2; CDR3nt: TGTGCCAGCAGCCAAGTTGCCGCCGGGCCCGGGGAGCTGTTTTTT; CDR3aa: CASSQVAAGPGELFF
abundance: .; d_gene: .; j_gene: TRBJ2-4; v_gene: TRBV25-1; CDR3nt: TGTGCCAGCAGTCCCGTGGCAGGGTTGATGGGTGGCATTCAGTACTTC; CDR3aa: CASSPVAGLMGGIQYF
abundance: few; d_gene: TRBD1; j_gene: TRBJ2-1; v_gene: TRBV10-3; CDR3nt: TGTGCCTCGACAGGGGACAATGAGCAGTTCTTC; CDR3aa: CASTGDNEQFF
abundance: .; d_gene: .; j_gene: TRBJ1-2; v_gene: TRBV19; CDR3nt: TGTGCCAGTAGGGGAACGAGGATTAGGACAGACTATGGCTACACCTTC; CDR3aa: CASRGTRIRTDYGYTF
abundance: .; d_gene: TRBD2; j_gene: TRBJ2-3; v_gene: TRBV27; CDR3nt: TGTGCCAGCAGTAGAAGCGGGGGGCCCACGAGGGCAGATACGCAGTATTTT; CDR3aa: CASSRSGGPTRADTQYF
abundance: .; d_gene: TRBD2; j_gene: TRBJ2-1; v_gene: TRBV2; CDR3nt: TGTGCCAGCAGTGCTCCGGGACTACCTGACAATGAGCAGTTCTTC; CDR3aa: CASSAPGLPDNEQFF
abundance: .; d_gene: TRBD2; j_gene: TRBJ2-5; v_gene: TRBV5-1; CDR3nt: TGCGCCAGCAGCCCCTTAGGAGCGGGAGGGCAAGAGACCCAGTACTTC; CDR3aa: CASSPLGAGGQETQYF
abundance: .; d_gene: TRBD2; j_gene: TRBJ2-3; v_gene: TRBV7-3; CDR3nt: TGTGCCAGCAGCGCGCGACTAGCGGGATACACAGATACGCAGTATTTT; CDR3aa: CASSARLAGYTDTQYF
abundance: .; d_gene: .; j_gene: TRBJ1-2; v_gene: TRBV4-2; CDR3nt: TGTGCCAGCAGCCAAGAAGAGCTTATGGGTGGCTACACCTTC; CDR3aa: CASSQEELMGGYTF
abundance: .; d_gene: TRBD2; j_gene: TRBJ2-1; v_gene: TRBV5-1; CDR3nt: TGCGCCAGCAGCTCGGGACTAGCGGGACACAATGAGCAGTTCTTC; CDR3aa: CASSSGLAGHNEQFF
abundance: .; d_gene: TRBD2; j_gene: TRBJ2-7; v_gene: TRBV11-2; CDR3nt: TGTGCCAGCAGCTTAGGACTAGCGGGAGACTACGAGCAGTACTTC; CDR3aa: CASSLGLAGDYEQYF
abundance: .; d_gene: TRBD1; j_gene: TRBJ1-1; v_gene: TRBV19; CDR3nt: TGTGCCAGTAGCCGACAGGGGGCGCTGACTGAAGCTTTCTTT; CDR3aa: CASSRQGALTEAFF
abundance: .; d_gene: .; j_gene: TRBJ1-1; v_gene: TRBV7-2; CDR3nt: TGTGCCAGCAGCTCTACGACAGCATCGGTGTCTGAAGCTTTCTTT; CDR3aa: CASSSTTASVSEAFF
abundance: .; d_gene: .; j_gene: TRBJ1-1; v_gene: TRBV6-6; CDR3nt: TGTGCCAGCAGTCTCTCTTTTTGGACCCTGAACACTGAAGCTTTCTTT; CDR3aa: CASSLSFWTLNTEAFF
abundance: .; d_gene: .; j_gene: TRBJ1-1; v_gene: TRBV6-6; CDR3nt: TGTGCCAGCAGTTACAGGATCACGGTGAACACTGAAGCTTTCTTT; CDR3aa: CASSYRITVNTEAFF
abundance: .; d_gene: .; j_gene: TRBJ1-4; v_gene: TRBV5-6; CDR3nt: TGTGCCAGCACCGGGAGGGGGGTAGATGAAAAACTGTTTTTT; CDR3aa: CASTGRGVDEKLFF
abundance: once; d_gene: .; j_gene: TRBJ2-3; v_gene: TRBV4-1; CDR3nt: TGCGCCAGCAGCCAAGGGCTAGTCGGCACAGATACGCAGTATTTT; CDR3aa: CASSQGLVGTDTQYF
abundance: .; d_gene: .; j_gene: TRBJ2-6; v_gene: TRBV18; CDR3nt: TGTGCCAGCTCACCACGGGAGGTATCTGGGGCCAACGTCCTGACTTTC; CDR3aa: CASSPREVSGANVLTF
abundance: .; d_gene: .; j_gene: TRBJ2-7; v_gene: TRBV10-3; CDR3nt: TGTGCCATCAGTGATGTGACGGCAGGCGACGAGCAGTACTTC; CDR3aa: CAISDVTAGDEQYF
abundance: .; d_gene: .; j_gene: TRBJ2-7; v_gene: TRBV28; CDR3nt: TGTGCCAGCAGTTTACCGACATCCCGTTCCTACGAGCAGTACTTC; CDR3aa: CASSLPTSRSYEQYF
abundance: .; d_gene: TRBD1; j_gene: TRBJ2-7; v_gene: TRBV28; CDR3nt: TGTGCCAGCAGTCCTTACAGGGGGCCCTACGAGCAGTACTTC; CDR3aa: CASSPYRGPYEQYF
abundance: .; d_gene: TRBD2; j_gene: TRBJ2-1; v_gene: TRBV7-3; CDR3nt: TGTGCCAGCAGCTCTCTAGCGGGAGGAGGGTATGAGCAGTTCTTC; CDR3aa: CASSSLAGGGYEQFF
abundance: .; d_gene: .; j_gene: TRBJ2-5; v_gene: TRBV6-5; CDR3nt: TGTGCCAGCAGCGCCAACCGGGGGGAGACCCAGTACTTC; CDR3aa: CASSANRGETQYF
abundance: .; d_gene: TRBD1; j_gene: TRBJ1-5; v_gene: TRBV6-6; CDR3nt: TGTGCCAGCAGATATCCGGGACAGGAGTATCAGCCCCAGCATTTT; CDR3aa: CASRYPGQEYQPQHF
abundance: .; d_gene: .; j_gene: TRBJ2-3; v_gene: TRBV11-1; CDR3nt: TGTGCCAGCAGCCAAAACACAGATACGCAGTATTTT; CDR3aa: CASSQNTDTQYF
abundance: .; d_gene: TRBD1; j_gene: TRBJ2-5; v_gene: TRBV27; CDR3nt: TGTGCCAGCAGTTCGGACAGGGGAGCAGAGACCCAGTACTTC; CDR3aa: CASSSDRGAETQYF
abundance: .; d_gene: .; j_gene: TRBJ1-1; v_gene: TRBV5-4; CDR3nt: TGTGCCAGCAGCTTGTACTCCGGGGGTACTGAAGCTTTCTTT; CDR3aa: CASSLYSGGTEAFF
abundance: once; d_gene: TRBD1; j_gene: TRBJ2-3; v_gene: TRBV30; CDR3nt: TGTGCCTGTTCTGATACAGGGGCCGCAAAGCATACGCAGTATTTT; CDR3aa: CACSDTGAAKHTQYF
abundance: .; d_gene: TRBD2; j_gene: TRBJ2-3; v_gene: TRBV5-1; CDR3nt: TGCGCCAGCAGCTTGAGGCTAGCGGGAGGCACAGATACGCAGTATTTT; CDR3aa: CASSLRLAGGTDTQYF
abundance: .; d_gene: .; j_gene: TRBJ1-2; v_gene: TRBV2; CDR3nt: TGTGCCAGCAGCCCCGGGCAGGGAAACTATGGCTACACCTTC; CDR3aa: CASSPGQGNYGYTF
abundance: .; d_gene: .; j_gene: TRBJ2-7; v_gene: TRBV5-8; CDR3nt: TGTGCCAGCAGTAGATTACTACCCTACGAGCAGTACTTC; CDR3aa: CASSRLLPYEQYF
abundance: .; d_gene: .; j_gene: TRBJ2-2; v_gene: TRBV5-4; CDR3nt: TGTGCCAGCAGCACTGGTGGGGGTAGAGCCCTGACCGGGGAGCTGTTTTTT; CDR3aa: CASSTGGGRALTGELFF
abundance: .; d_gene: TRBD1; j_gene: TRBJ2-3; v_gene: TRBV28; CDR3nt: TGTGCCAGCAGCCAGGACAGGGGGAGGTCAGATACGCAGTATTTT; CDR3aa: CASSQDRGRSDTQYF
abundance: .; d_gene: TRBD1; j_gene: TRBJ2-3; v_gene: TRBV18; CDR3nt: TGTGCCAGCTCACCATTGGGACAGGGGGCGCTAACAGATACGCAGTATTTT; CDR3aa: CASSPLGQGALTDTQYF
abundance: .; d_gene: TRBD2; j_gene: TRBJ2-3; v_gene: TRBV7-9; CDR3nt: TGTGCCAGCAGCTTAAGGGGTCTAGCGGGTAGCACAGATACGCAGTATTTT; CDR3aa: CASSLRGLAGSTDTQYF
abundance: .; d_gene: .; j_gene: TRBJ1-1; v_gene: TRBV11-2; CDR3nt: TGTGCCAGCAGCCCAAACTCCGGGGTTAATATGGGAGCTTTCTTT; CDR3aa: CASSPNSGVNMGAFF
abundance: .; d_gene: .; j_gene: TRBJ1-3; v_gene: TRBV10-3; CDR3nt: TGTGCCATCAGTGAGTCGATGGGTCTAGGGCCCTCTGGAAACACCATATATTTT; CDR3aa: CAISESMGLGPSGNTIYF
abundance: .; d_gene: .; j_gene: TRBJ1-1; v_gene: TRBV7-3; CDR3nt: TGTGCCAGCAGCTGGACCGGTAACACTGAAGCTTTCTTT; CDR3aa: CASSWTGNTEAFF
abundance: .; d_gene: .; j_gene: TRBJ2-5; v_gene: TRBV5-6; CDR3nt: TGTGCCAGCAGCTTGTTGGGGACTGCCGTCGGGGAGACCCAGTACTTC; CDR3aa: CASSLLGTAVGETQYF
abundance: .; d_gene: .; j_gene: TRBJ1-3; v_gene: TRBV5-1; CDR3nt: TGCGCCAGCAGCTTGGAGGATTCTGGAAACACCATATATTTT; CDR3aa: CASSLEDSGNTIYF
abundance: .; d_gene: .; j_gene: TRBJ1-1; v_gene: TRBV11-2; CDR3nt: TGTGCCAGCAGCTCGCTTGGTGGACAGATTGAAGCTTTCTTT; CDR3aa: CASSSLGGQIEAFF
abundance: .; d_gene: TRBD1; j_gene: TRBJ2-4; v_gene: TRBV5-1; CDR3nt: TGCGCCAGCAGCCTGGGACAGGGCGGCATTCAGTACTTC; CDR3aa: CASSLGQGGIQYF
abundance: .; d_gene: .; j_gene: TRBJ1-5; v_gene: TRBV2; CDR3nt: TGTGCCAGCAGTCGGACGAATAGCAATCAGCCCCAGCATTTT; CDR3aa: CASSRTNSNQPQHF
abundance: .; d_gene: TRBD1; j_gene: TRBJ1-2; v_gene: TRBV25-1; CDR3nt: TGTGCCAGCAGTCCAATCGGACAGGGGGCGGACTATGGCTACACCTTC; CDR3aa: CASSPIGQGADYGYTF
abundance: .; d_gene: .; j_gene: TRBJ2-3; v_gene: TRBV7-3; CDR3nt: TGTGCCAGCAGCGGCGCCTTTAGGGATACGCAGTATTTT; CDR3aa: CASSGAFRDTQYF
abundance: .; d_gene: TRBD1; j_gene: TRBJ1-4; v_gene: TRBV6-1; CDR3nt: TGTGCCAGCACTTCAGGGGGAAGGGGCAATGAAAAACTGTTTTTT; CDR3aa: CASTSGGRGNEKLFF